Below are 20 T cell receptor beta chains sequenced from a single sample in a study of blood T cells in healthy people across ages (dated by TCRdb to between 2014 and 2017). The library relied on 5' RACE. Sequenced on an Illumina HiSeq 2500. The second PCR ran for about 6 to 11 cycles and used a J-beta primer mix along with a sample-barcoded 5' primer. Clones were called with MiXCR by TCRdb after fastp trimmed the public reads at Q25, and only in-frame beta chains were retained. One record per CDR3 amino acid sequence lists the most common genes and DNA. In this sample the table shows about 1.4 million distinct CDR3 sequences, 59% of which occur a single time. About 6.3% of the sample goes to the ten largest clones. The sample taken for sequencing was blood. These receptors all stem from a man aged 18 to 29 in good health.

This chain joins TRBV6-2 or TRBV6-3 and TRBJ2-3, with D possibly matching TRBD2 (7 bases). Trimming removed 7 bases from V and 1 base from J, with 15 bases in between. Germline values: CDR1 MNHEY, CDR2 SVGEGT. The CDR3 loop spans 15 amino acids. This CDR3 is CASTEGGDGTDTQYF. In nucleotides, the CDR3 is TGTGCCAGCACCGAAGGGGGGGACGGCACAGATACGCAGTATTTT.

V usage is TRBV7-2 and J usage is TRBJ2-4; possibly TRBD1 or TRBD2 for D (5 bases each). TRBJ2-7 matches the DNA end more closely, so the J call is doubtful. This CDR3 spans 14 amino acids. Germline lookup yields CDR1 SGHTA and CDR2 FQGNSA. The chain's CDR3 is CASSLGGALHEQYF. The DNA for the CDR3 is TGTGCCAGCAGCTTAGGAGGGGCCCTCCACGAGCAGTACTTC.

The V call is TRBV7-6, the J call TRBJ2-7; maybe TRBD1 (6 bases). Germline V gene sequence: CDR1 SGHVS, CDR2 FNYEAQ. This CDR3 region has 18 residues. V lost 1 base and J lost 6, with 25 bases in between. CDR3 bases: TGTGCCAGCAGCTTAGAGGGGCAAATTGGGACACCCTTAGGCGAGCAGTACTTC. It yields the protein CASSLEGQIGTPLGEQYF.

The J gene is TRBJ2-1, the V gene TRBV18; D gene uncertain. V was shortened by 0 bases and J by 4 bases, with 13 bases between the two germline ends. Germline loops: CDR1 KGHSH, CDR2 LQKENI. The CDR3 contains 16 residues. The DNA for the CDR3 is TGTGCCAGCTCACCACCACTCGGCGACCAATACAATGAGCAGTTCTTC. It yields the protein CASSPPLGDQYNEQFF.

The table lists this clonotype with a few counts. The V gene is TRBV4-1, the J gene TRBJ2-7; TRBD2 agrees at 10 bases. The V gene end was trimmed by 0 bases and the J gene end by 2 bases; junction bases not matched to a gene: 4. The CDR3 is made up of 16 amino acids. Per the germline V gene, CDR1 is MGHRA and CDR2 is YSYEKL. This chain's CDR3 is CASSQDPSGGAYEQYF. In DNA, the CDR3 is TGCGCCAGCAGCCAAGATCCAAGCGGGGGGGCCTACGAGCAGTACTTC.

This clonotype was observed a few times. V is TRBV7-9 and J is TRBJ2-7; unclear D gene. Per the germline V gene, CDR1 is SEHNR and CDR2 is FQNEAQ (reference sequence). V gave up 6 bases and J gave up 3 bases, with 12 bases separating them. The CDR3 sequence is 13 residues long. The CDR3 protein is CASSSSTRYEQYF. The CDR3 nucleotides read TGTGCCAGCAGTTCCTCGACCCGCTACGAGCAGTACTTC.

This clonotype was seen a single time. The chain joins TRBV20-1 to TRBJ1-5, with TRBD1 as a possible D gene (5 bases). Between the trimmed V and J ends, which lost 3 bases and 4 bases, there was a span of 16 bases. CDR1 is DFQATT, CDR2 SNEGSKA, per germline (reference sequence). This CDR3 comprises 15 residues. The CDR3 sequence: CSASHSGTVNQPQHF. The DNA of the CDR3 is TGCAGTGCTAGCCATTCCGGGACGGTGAATCAGCCCCAGCATTTT.

J is TRBJ1-6 and V is TRBV11-2; no clear D gene. Trimming removed 3 bases from V and 9 bases from J, with 15 bases in between. Looked up from germline, CDR1 is SGHAT and CDR2 is FQNNGV. The CDR3 covers 15 residues. The CDR3 reads CASSFEVGGLSPLHF. CDR3 sequence (DNA): TGTGCCAGCAGCTTCGAGGTTGGCGGTCTTTCACCCCTCCACTTT.

CDR3 DNA: TGTGCTAGTGGTTTGGCCTTGACAGGGATTAGCACAGATACGCAGTATTTT. It is translated as CASGLALTGISTDTQYF. The genes are TRBV12-5 and TRBJ2-3, with 7 positions matching TRBD1. Trimming removed 1 base from V and 0 bases from J; junction bases left unmatched: 7. The germline gives CDR1 LGHNT, CDR2 FRNRAP. This CDR3 is 17 amino acids long.

The chain is built from TRBV9 and TRBJ1-1, with D perhaps matching TRBD1 (5 bases). Trimming cost V 1 base and J 0 bases, with 13 bases left between them. There are 16 residues in the CDR3. CDR1 SGDLS and CDR2 YYNGEE come from the germline V gene. CDR3 nucleotides: TGTGCCAGCAGCGTATTGGGGGGAGGAATGAACACTGAAGCTTTCTTT. It translates to CASSVLGGGMNTEAFF.

The table lists this clonotype with a count of one. Sequence at one end of the junction differs from germline and may be a read error. This chain links TRBV7-9 with TRBJ2-4, with 11 bases lining up with TRBD2. The closer fit of TRBJ2-7 to the DNA end suggests the J call may be wrong. The CDR3 loop spans 18 amino acids. Germline V gene lookup returns CDR1 SEHNR and CDR2 FQNEAQ (reference sequence). The CDR3 DNA is TGTGTCAGCAGCATCCCGAGCCGACTAGCGGGGACTATCTACGAGCAGTACTTC. It encodes CVSSIPSRLAGTIYEQYF.

This clonotype was picked up a small number of times. This chain connects TRBV21-1 to TRBJ2-7; TRBD2, as called in the table, went unchecked against the DNA. TRBV21-1 is deemed a pseudogene. The CDR3 is made up of 19 amino acids. CDR3: CASSTPGVPSGVIVYEQYF. The CDR3 nucleotides are TGTGCCAGCAGCACCCCTGGCGTCCCTAGCGGGGTAATCGTGTACGAGCAGTACTTC.

The chain combines TRBV2 with TRBJ2-4; 16 nucleotides match TRBD2. Near its end, the DNA agrees better with TRBJ2-7, so the J call may be wrong. The germline CDR1 and CDR2 sequences are SNHLY and FYNNEI. The CDR3 runs to 16 residues. CDR3 DNA: TGTGCCAGCAGTGGAGGGACTAGCGGGAGGGGGTACGAGCAGTACTTC. This sequence encodes CASSGGTSGRGYEQYF.

This clonotype was counted between two and nine times. This sequence joins TRBV6-2 or TRBV6-3 and TRBJ2-7, with D possibly being TRBD2 (6 bases). The V end was cut by 2 bases, the J end by 12 bases, with 11 bases between. The CDR3 totals 11 residues. From germline, CDR1 is MNHEY and CDR2 SVGEGT. CDR3 sequence: CASSYAAGRYF. CDR3 in DNA: TGTGCCAGCAGTTACGCGGCGGGGAGGTACTTC.

This chain links TRBV12-5 with TRBJ1-4, with 7 bases matching TRBD1. The CDR3 runs to 15 residues. V dropped 0 bases and J dropped 6; count of bases not matched to a gene: 4. The V gene's germline CDR1 is LGHNT and CDR2 FRNRAP. The CDR3 nucleotides read TGTGCTAGTGGTTTGGTTGGGACAGTTGATGAAAAACTGTTTTTT. It is translated as CASGLVGTVDEKLFF.

There are a few counts of this clonotype. V is TRBV30 and J is TRBJ2-5; possible D gene TRBD2, 5 bases. This CDR3 is built from 13 residues. V was cut by 8 bases and J by 5 bases, with 18 bases left in between. CDR1 is GTSNPN, CDR2 SVGIG, per germline (reference sequence). The CDR3 is CAPEGGSQETQYF. In DNA form, the CDR3 reads TGTGCCCCCGAGGGTGGCTCCCAGGAGACCCAGTACTTC.

The V and J genes are TRBV20-1 and TRBJ1-4, with a tentative D call TRBD1 (6 bases). This CDR3 contains 16 residues. Germline CDR1 reads DFQATT; CDR2 reads SNEGSKA (reference sequence). V was trimmed by 6 bases and J by 7 bases, leaving 24 bases between them. The CDR3 coding sequence is TGCAGTGCCCGGAGGATTTTGTGGCGAGGGGGTGAAAAACTGTTTTTT. Protein product: CSARRILWRGGEKLFF.

J is TRBJ2-7 and V is TRBV4-3; 8 bases align to TRBD1. Losses at the gene ends were 4 bases for V and 2 bases for J; bases not matched to a gene: 10. CDR3 length equals 16 residues. The germline V gene encodes CDR1 LGHNA and CDR2 YSLEER. DNA for the CDR3: TGCGCCAGCAGCCCCCAGCCGACAGGGGCCACCTACGAGCAGTACTTC. It codes for CASSPQPTGATYEQYF.

The CDR3 reads CASSGLAGPGELFF. The CDR3 DNA reads as TGTGCCAGCAGCGGACTAGCGGGTCCTGGGGAGCTGTTTTTT. This rearrangement joins TRBV4-2 to TRBJ2-2; TRBD2 agrees at 11 bases. CDR3 length: 14 amino acids. The trim removed 5 bases at V and 8 bases at J, leaving 4 bases unmatched. Germline assignment: CDR1 LGHNA and CDR2 YNFKEQ.

This clonotype occurred a few times. The rearrangement joins TRBV4-3 to TRBJ2-3; no reliable D call. The CDR3 covers 16 residues. Trimming removed 0 bases at V and 1 base at J, with 11 bases between. In germline, CDR1 is LGHNA, CDR2 YSLEER. The chain's CDR3 is CASSQDLARRTDTQYF. DNA for the CDR3: TGCGCCAGCAGCCAAGATCTCGCACGTCGCACAGATACGCAGTATTTT.